The sequence of this T cell receptor (beta chain) was determined in a study of T cell responses to AZD1222 COVID-19 vaccine. Findings of the study overall: Targeting of unmutated variant regions was reportedly seen in nearly half of spike-specific TCRs. Possibly, clonal diversity was underestimated; donors were largely white British and included more females. The study found Spike-specific TCR breadth and depth rose after two AZD1222 doses.

A word on this clone: Its antigen is unidentified.

The repertoire was sequenced with immunoSEQ multiplex PCR; TCRdb's copy has only in-frame clones and lacks some. The repertoire includes around 70,000 clones, more than 75% of them detected once, and around 4.4% sits in the top ten. The junction had 6 bases not matched to a gene; V was cut back by 3 bases and J by 0 bases. The CDR3 loop spans 16 amino acids. The germline CDR1 and CDR2 sequences are MNHEY and SMNVEV (reference sequence). This specimen consisted of peripheral blood, obtained 28 days after the second dose of the MenACWY control vaccine. The TCR sequence derives from an adult who received the MenACWY meningococcal vaccine as a control. The V gene is TRBV27, the J gene TRBJ2-3; 7 bases line up with TRBD2. The CDR3 coding sequence is TGTGCCAGCAGTTTTTTGTGGGGGGGAAGCACAGATACGCAGTATTTT. It specifies CASSFLWGGSTDTQYF.